The rows below give T cell receptor beta chains drawn from one sample of a study of OX40 agonist ivuxolimab in advanced cancers. The assay was immunoSEQ multiplex PCR, and TCRdb's table has in-frame clones only and misses some. Here the sample spans tens of thousands of clones, 87% being singletons. The sequencing here drew on CD4+ or CD8+ T cells sorted from blood, taken in a trial of the OX40 agonist ivuxolimab. These receptors were collected from an adult with an advanced solid tumor such as melanoma, head and neck, liver or kidney cancer. Each CDR3 is given with its conserved first and last residue. Clone size is shown for a subset of rows, as once, few, many or a class of expanded clone.

clone size	V gene	J gene	CDR3 protein
NA	TRBV5-1	NA	CASSLVSGVETQYF
few	TRBV2	TRBJ1-1	CAKSLNRDTEAFF
NA	TRBV27	TRBJ2-5	CASRPRTETQETQYF
NA	TRBV6-5	TRBJ2-7	CASTTGQGLPYEQYF
NA	TRBV18	TRBJ2-5	CASSPLPRETQYF
NA	TRBV9	TRBJ2-5	CASSQTPGKEQTQYF
NA	TRBV19	TRBJ2-3	CASTGGTASTDTQYF
NA	TRBV5-1	TRBJ1-5	CASSLGANQPQHF
NA	TRBV6-5	TRBJ2-6	CASRGVQSGANVLTF
NA	TRBV5-6	TRBJ1-5	CASSLTANQPQHF
NA	TRBV6-6	TRBJ2-5	CASSYAVAGVQETQYF
NA	TRBV7-8	TRBJ1-4	CASSFSTGGAGEKLFF
NA	TRBV30	TRBJ2-3	CAWSPPSGNTQYF
once	TRBV7-8	TRBJ2-7	CASSLLAGGLVPSYEQYF
once	TRBV5-8	TRBJ2-2	CASSLAVGELFF
NA	TRBV11-2	TRBJ2-5	CASSRWTGTKETQYF
NA	TRBV29-1	TRBJ2-7	CSVRPAPGRPYEQYF
NA	TRBV11-2	TRBJ2-7	CASSGGIGVGEQYF
once	TRBV9	TRBJ1-1	CASSVAPGSNTEAFF
NA	TRBV19	TRBJ1-2	CASNNPGPKDYTF
NA	TRBV18	TRBJ2-7	CASSPQGVRYEQYF
NA	TRBV19	TRBJ2-3	CASSIGSAGPTDTQYF
NA	TRBV5-4	TRBJ2-6	CASSLGGTGSGSGANVLTF
medium-sized	TRBV7-6	TRBJ1-4	CASSLGRTTNEKLFF
NA	TRBV10-1	TRBJ2-7	CASSTGGPPYEQYF
NA	TRBV10-3	TRBJ2-3	CAISGSSGPSTDTQYF
NA	TRBV4-3	TRBJ2-5	CASSQEWGGETQYF
many	TRBV30	TRBJ2-7	CAHDRGQAENEQYF
NA	TRBV23-1	TRBJ2-3	CASSQPLAGGPTDTQYF
NA	TRBV2	TRBJ2-1	CASSLTYNEQFF
NA	TRBV19	TRBJ1-1	CASSPAGLNTEAFF
NA	TRBV19	TRBJ1-5	CASRSGGVGGYQPQHF
NA	TRBV15	TRBJ2-7	CATSSLQWGYEQYF
NA	TRBV7-2	TRBJ2-5	CASSLLQGEETQYF
NA	TRBV29-1	TRBJ1-2	CSVELVGTGTYGYTF
NA	TRBV7-6	TRBJ2-1	CASSLGSGGVEQFF
once	TRBV19	TRBJ2-4	CASSTIDKNIQYF
once	TRBV2	TRBJ2-5	CASSVSRGYQETQYF
medium-sized	TRBV4-1	TRBJ2-3	CASSQGPAGGTDTQYF
once	TRBV5-1	TRBJ2-2	CASSLDASNTGELFF
NA	TRBV29-1	TRBJ2-7	CSSGDSSYEQYF
NA	TRBV29-1	TRBJ1-5	CSAQGSNQPQHF
NA	TRBV2	TRBJ2-3	CASSARQALTDTQYF
NA	TRBV7-2	TRBJ2-3	CASSLADTTDTQYF
once	TRBV27	TRBJ1-5	CASCETGIYNQPQHF
NA	TRBV2	TRBJ1-4	CASSFTGGTNEKLFF
NA	TRBV27	TRBJ2-7	CASSPSRGGLYEQYF
NA	TRBV12-5	TRBJ2-2	CASGLWTSNTGELFF
NA	TRBV5-1	TRBJ2-5	CASSGGGSGETQYF